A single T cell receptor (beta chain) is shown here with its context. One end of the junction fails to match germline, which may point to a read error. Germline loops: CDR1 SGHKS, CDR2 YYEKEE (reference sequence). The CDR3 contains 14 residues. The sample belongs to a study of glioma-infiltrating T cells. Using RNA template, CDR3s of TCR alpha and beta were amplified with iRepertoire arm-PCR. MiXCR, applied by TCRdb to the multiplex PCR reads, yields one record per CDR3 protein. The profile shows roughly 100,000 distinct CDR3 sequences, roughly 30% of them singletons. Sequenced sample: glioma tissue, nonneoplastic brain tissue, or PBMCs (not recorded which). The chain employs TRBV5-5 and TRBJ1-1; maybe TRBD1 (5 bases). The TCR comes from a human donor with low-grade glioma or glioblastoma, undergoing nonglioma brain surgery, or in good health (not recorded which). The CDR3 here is CASSFEPRGTEAIF. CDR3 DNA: TGTGCCAGCAGCTTTGAGCCGAGGGGCACTGAAGCTATCTTT.